Each of the 6 T cell receptor beta chains below was sequenced from the same sample in a study of shared clonotypes between healthy human individuals. Produced via immunoSEQ multiplex PCR; TCRdb's table is partial and in-frame only. The sample contains over 750,000 clones, 90% to 98% of which appear only once. Cells designated naive CD8 were CD45RO-negative and were positively selected for CCR7, with terminally differentiated effector memory CD45RA+ cells excluded. Sequencing was performed on naive CD8+ T cells sorted from blood. These receptors all stem from a man in his thirties or forties in good health.

The rearrangement links TRBV14 to TRBJ2-7; unclear D gene. The CDR3 totals 13 residues. Between the trimmed V and J ends, which lost 4 bases and 0 bases, there was a span of 7 bases. Germline loops: CDR1 SGHDN, CDR2 FVKESK. The CDR3 is CASSLPSSYEQYF. The CDR3 nucleotides are TGTGCCAGCAGCCTGCCCAGCTCCTACGAGCAGTACTTC.

This chain links TRBV28 with TRBJ2-2, with D perhaps TRBD2 (6 bases). Germline V gene sequence: CDR1 MDHEN, CDR2 SYDVKM. The CDR3 covers 15 residues. Deletions cut 1 base from V and 1 base from J, with 7 bases between. CDR3 residues: CASSLYSGNTGELFF. CDR3 nucleotide sequence: TGTGCCAGCAGTTTATATAGCGGGAACACCGGGGAGCTGTTTTTT.

This rearrangement joins TRBV7-2 to TRBJ1-2; D perhaps matches TRBD1 (6 bases). From germline, CDR1 is SGHTA and CDR2 FQGNSA. Deletions cut 5 bases from V and 8 bases from J, with 27 bases between. The CDR3 has 17 residues. CDR3: CASSTSIRDTSVRGYTF. CDR3 in DNA: TGTGCCAGCAGCACCTCAATCCGGGACACCTCGGTTCGAGGCTACACCTTC.

The chain joins TRBV7-3 to TRBJ1-5; 9 bases align to TRBD1. The ends lost 5 bases at V and 4 bases at J; junction bases unmatched: 6. The CDR3 contains 15 residues. Germline CDR1 and CDR2: SGHTA and FQGTGA. The CDR3 spells CASSTTGGGNQPQHF. CDR3 in DNA: TGTGCCAGCAGCACGACAGGGGGTGGAAATCAGCCCCAGCATTTT.

On this clone: A read error may produce the germline difference seen at one junction end. The chain combines TRBV10-2 with TRBJ1-1, with 9 bases matching TRBD1. The CDR3 sequence is 15 residues long. Germline CDR1 and CDR2: WSHSY and SAAADI. CDR3 coding DNA: TGCGCCAGCAGTGACCCCACCGGGACAGGGCCTGAGGCTTTCTTT. Residues: CASSDPTGTGPEAFF.

V usage is TRBV11-2 and J usage is TRBJ2-3, with TRBD2 matching over 8 bases. This CDR3 is built from 17 residues. Germline lookup yields CDR1 SGHAT and CDR2 FQNNGV. The junction had 7 bases not matched to a gene; V was cut back by 1 base and J by 1 base. CDR3 nucleotide sequence: TGTGCCAGCAGCTTAGGACCACTAGCGGAAGGCACAGATACGCAGTATTTT. This codes for CASSLGPLAEGTDTQYF.